The 26 T cell receptor beta chains reported below all come from one sample, sequenced in a study of regulatory T cells in long-lasting Graves disease. As for time point: newly diagnosed GD, antithyroid drugs for less than 3 months. PBMCs were the source of the RNA used for TCR sequencing. Library construction for TCR beta used iRepertoire HTBI primers and Arm-PCR of CDR3 regions. A single record per CDR3 protein comes from TCRdb applying MiXCR to the multiplex PCR reads. The sample shows about 530,000 distinct CDR3 sequences, around 15% of them seen only once. The sample was also reused in another study, on T cells in Graves' hyperthyroidism and ophthalmopathy.

The sequences come from peripheral blood mononuclear cells (PBMCs), collected at new diagnosis, from a patient treated with antithyroid drugs. These receptors all come from a woman between 40 and 65 years old with Graves disease.

The sample holds many counts of this clonotype. The rearrangement links TRBV20-1 to TRBJ2-2, with 7 positions matching TRBD2. V trimming: 3 bases; J trimming: 3 bases; junction bases outside the gene matches: 16. The length of the CDR3 is 18 residues. CDR1 and CDR2 from the germline V gene are DFQATT and SNEGSKA (reference sequence). The CDR3 DNA sequence: TGCAGTGCTAGTTTCCCTGCGACTAGCTTACTCCACACCGGGGAGCTGTTTTTT. It is translated as CSASFPATSLLHTGELFF.

CDR3 residues: CASSMPPGLGVNEQFF. The CDR3 bases are TGTGCCAGCAGTATGCCGCCGGGACTAGGGGTCAATGAGCAGTTCTTC. The chain joins TRBV28 to TRBJ2-1; TRBD2 agrees at 8 bases. From germline, CDR1 is MDHEN and CDR2 SYDVKM. The CDR3 sequence is 16 residues long. The V gene end was trimmed by 5 bases and the J gene end by 6 bases; junction bases not matched to a gene: 12.

This clonotype was seen more than once but under ten times. The CDR3 region has the DNA TGTGCCAGTAGCCTTCGGGGACTAGCGGGGGGGCCTGGTACGCAGTATTTT. Its protein product is CASSLRGLAGGPGTQYF. The V call is TRBV19, the J call TRBJ2-3, with 16 positions matching TRBD2. Trimming removed 6 bases from V and 8 bases from J; junction bases left unmatched: 11. The germline gives CDR1 LNHDA, CDR2 SQIVND (reference sequence). The CDR3 runs 17 residues.

In this sample, this clonotype turned up many times. The chain has TRBV12-3 or TRBV12-4 and TRBJ2-7; perhaps TRBD2 as D (5 bases). The CDR3 contains 13 residues. V shed 8 bases and J shed 2 bases, with 13 bases lying between them. As DNA, the CDR3 is TGTGCCAGCTATCGCGGGCCGCCCTACGAGCAGTACTTC. This translates into CASYRGPPYEQYF.

The chain carries TRBV10-2 and TRBJ2-7; perhaps TRBD1 as D (5 bases). Between the trimmed V and J ends, which lost 10 bases and 4 bases, there was a span of 11 bases. The germline V gene has CDR1 WSHSY and CDR2 SAAADI. The CDR3 extends over 11 amino acids. CDR3 bases: TGCGCCACACAAAGGGGTTACGAGCAGTACTTC. Translating gives CATQRGYEQYF.

This clonotype was seen ten or more times. V gene TRBV18 combines with J gene TRBJ1-3; 7 bases agree with TRBD1. This CDR3 has 14 residues. Germline CDR1 KGHSH, CDR2 LQKENI. The CDR3 spells CASSPGTAGNTIYF. CDR3 DNA: TGTGCTAGCAGCCCAGGGACAGCTGGAAACACCATATATTTT. Full variable domain (remainder filled in from reference TRBV18 and TRBJ1-3): NAGVMQNPRHLVRRRGQEARLRCSPMKGHSHVYWYRQLPEEGLKFMVYLQKENIIDESGMPKERFSAEFPKEGPSILRIQQVVRGDSAAYFCASSPGTAGNTIYFGEGSWLTVV.

As for this clonotype: This could be a read error, since a much larger clone is one nucleotide away. This chain connects TRBV20-1 to TRBJ2-7; 9 positions match TRBD1. The CDR3 consists of 15 residues. J was trimmed by 4 bases and V by 6 bases; bases with no gene match: 13. In germline, CDR1 is DFQATT, CDR2 SNEGSKA (reference sequence). CDR3 sequence: CSATMPGQGLYEQYF. CDR3 bases: TGCAGTGCCACCATGCCGGGACAGGGTTTATACGAGCAGTACTTC.

This clonotype was seen only a few times. The chain has TRBV7-2 and TRBJ2-1; tentatively, D is TRBD1 or TRBD2 (6 bases each). The germline gives CDR1 SGHTA, CDR2 FQGNSA. The CDR3 sequence is 17 residues long. Deletions cut 0 bases from V and 3 bases from J, with 15 bases between. CDR3 amino acids: CASSLAAGGPLYNEQFF. CDR3 nucleotide sequence: TGTGCCAGCAGCTTAGCGGCCGGGGGCCCCCTCTACAATGAGCAGTTCTTC.

This clonotype was observed at least ten times. At one boundary the junction diverges from the germline segment, which might be a read error. The chain recombines TRBV24-1 with TRBJ2-2; either TRBD1 or TRBD2 may supply D (6 bases each). Germline CDR1 and CDR2: KGHDR and SFDVKD. This CDR3 is 14 amino acids long. DNA of the CDR3: TGTGCCACAAGTGAGGGGGGCCTGGCCGGGGAGCTGTTTTTT. It codes for CATSEGGLAGELFF.

The V call is TRBV4-1, the J call TRBJ2-7, with D possibly TRBD2 on 7 matching bases. CDR1 and CDR2 (germline): MGHRA, YSYEKL. The V end was cut by 0 bases, the J end by 3 bases, with 12 bases between. This CDR3 region has 15 residues. CDR3 bases: TGCGCCAGCAGCCAAGATTGGGGGGGCGGCTACGAGCAGTACTTC. Its protein is CASSQDWGGGYEQYF.

This clonotype appeared many times. The chain has TRBV12-3 or TRBV12-4 and TRBJ1-1; D possibly corresponds to TRBD1 (6 bases). Trimming left V 5 bases short and J 1 base short, with 11 bases between. This CDR3 is 14 amino acids long. This CDR3 reads CASSGFRGNTEAFF. The CDR3 nucleotides are TGTGCCAGCAGTGGGTTCAGGGGGAACACTGAAGCTTTCTTT.

As regards this clonotype: This may arise from a read error, as a much more abundant clone is one base away. V and J are TRBV6-5 and TRBJ2-7; tentative D call: TRBD2 (5 bases). CDR1 and CDR2 from the germline V gene are MNHEY and SVGAGI. This CDR3 is 15 amino acids long. The CDR3: CASSYSGVRTYEQCF. The CDR3 nucleotides are TGTGCCAGCAGTTACTCCGGGGTCAGAACCTACGAGCAGTGCTTC.

The rearrangement joins TRBV6-2 or TRBV6-3 to TRBJ1-5, with D possibly TRBD1 on 5 matching bases. Trimming removed 6 bases from V and 0 bases from J, with 12 bases in between. CDR3 length: 15 amino acids. Germline V gene sequence: CDR1 MNHEY, CDR2 SVGEGT. CDR3 nucleotides: TGTGCCAGCAGCCCCGGGGCGGTTAGCAATCAGCCCCAGCATTTT. This translates into CASSPGAVSNQPQHF.

The chain links TRBV3-1 to TRBJ1-4, with 10 bases that match TRBD1. Germline assignment: CDR1 LGHDT and CDR2 YNNKEL (reference sequence). J was trimmed by 7 bases and V by 10 bases; bases with no gene match: 6. The CDR3 totals 13 residues. The CDR3 bases are TGTGCCACCGGGGGACAGGGGCTTGAAAAACTGTTTTTT. Protein sequence: CATGGQGLEKLFF.

This clonotype was observed at least ten times. The chain carries TRBV7-9 and TRBJ1-6; the D is unclear. CDR3 length: 13 amino acids. V was shortened by 5 bases and J by 10 bases, with 12 bases between the two germline ends. CDR1 is SEHNR and CDR2 is FQNEAQ in the germline V gene (reference sequence). CDR3 sequence (DNA): TGTGCCAGCAGCCCTCAGATCGAATCACCCCTCCACTTT. Translated, it gives CASSPQIESPLHF.

This clonotype has at least ten counts. V is TRBV10-3 and J is TRBJ1-1; D is uncertain. The V end was cut by 0 bases, the J end by 6 bases, with 8 bases between. The CDR3 runs to 13 residues. The germline V gene encodes CDR1 ENHRY and CDR2 SYGVKD. CDR3 DNA: TGTGCCATCAGTGAGTCGAACGGCGCTGAAGCTTTCTTT. Its translation is CAISESNGAEAFF.

This clonotype was detected a few times. This rearrangement joins TRBV7-2 to TRBJ2-1; weak D call: TRBD2 (7 bases). The germline V gene has CDR1 SGHTA and CDR2 FQGNSA. V was shortened by 2 bases and J by 10 bases, with 12 bases between the two germline ends. The CDR3 has 13 amino acids. CDR3 protein: CASSLPSGTEQFF. For the CDR3, the DNA is TGTGCCAGCAGCTTACCCAGCGGGACAGAGCAGTTCTTC.

This clonotype was detected many times. This rearrangement joins TRBV3-1 to TRBJ1-2; no clear D gene. Trimming removed 1 base at V and 4 bases at J, with 16 bases between. Germline V lookup: CDR1 LGHDT, CDR2 YNNKEL (reference sequence). The CDR3 loop spans 16 amino acids. The chain's CDR3 is CASSQGGWGGPYGYTF. CDR3 DNA sequence: TGTGCCAGCAGCCAAGGAGGATGGGGAGGTCCCTATGGCTACACCTTC.

The J gene is TRBJ1-1, the V gene TRBV5-6; 11 bases agree with TRBD1. With V trimmed by 7 bases and J by 6 bases, 20 bases remained unmatched. CDR1 is SGHDT and CDR2 is YYEEEE in the germline V gene. This CDR3 contains 18 residues. The CDR3 DNA is TGTGCCAGCTCACCGAATCTCGGGACAGGGGGACGTCTCGCTGAAGCTTTCTTT. Its protein is CASSPNLGTGGRLAEAFF.

This clonotype was counted ten times or more. The rearrangement joins TRBV20-1 to TRBJ1-1, with 7 bases fitting TRBD1. The V gene's germline CDR1 is DFQATT and CDR2 SNEGSKA (reference sequence). With V trimmed by 6 bases and J by 3 bases, 4 bases remained unmatched. The CDR3 runs 12 residues. CDR3 protein: CSAGDSDTEAFF. CDR3 sequence (DNA): TGCAGTGCCGGGGACAGCGACACTGAAGCTTTCTTT.

At least ten counts were recorded for this clonotype. The V gene is TRBV12-3 or TRBV12-4, the J gene TRBJ2-2; 8 bases fit TRBD2. The CDR3 is 17 residues long. Trimming at V came to 3 bases and at J to 5 bases, leaving 11 bases not matched to a gene. The CDR3 region has the DNA TGTGCCAGCAGTTTGGAGGGCGGGGGGTCCCGGACCGGGGAGCTGTTTTTT. This encodes CASSLEGGGSRTGELFF.

This clonotype has a count of ten or more. The chain uses TRBV11-2 and TRBJ1-1; D gene uncertain. V was cut by 5 bases and J by 8 bases, with 21 bases left in between. The CDR3 contains 15 residues. Per germline, CDR1 SGHAT and CDR2 FQNNGV. The CDR3 loop reads CASSPPAGVSGEAFF. CDR3 bases: TGTGCCAGCAGCCCCCCTGCAGGTGTAAGTGGAGAAGCTTTCTTT.

V and J are TRBV12-3 or TRBV12-4 and TRBJ2-1; D might be TRBD1 (5 bases). Between the trimmed V and J ends, which lost 0 bases and 0 bases, there was a span of 9 bases. The length of the CDR3 is 16 residues. This chain's CDR3 is CASSLAEQDSYNEQFF. In DNA, the CDR3 is TGTGCCAGCAGTTTAGCGGAACAGGACTCCTACAATGAGCAGTTCTTC.

This clonotype was counted between two and nine times. The gene calls are TRBV3-1 and TRBJ2-3, with TRBD1 identical over 7 bases. J was trimmed by 2 bases and V by 11 bases; bases with no gene match: 4. Germline lookup yields CDR1 LGHDT and CDR2 YNNKEL (reference sequence). The CDR3 sequence is 12 residues long. In DNA, the CDR3 is TGTGCCGTACAGGGGTACACAGATACGCAGTATTTT. Amino acids: CAVQGYTDTQYF.

This clonotype was detected only a few times. The DNA of the CDR3 is TGTGCCAGCAGCCAGCTTTCAGGGGGCTACAATGAGCAGTTCTTC. Protein product: CASSQLSGGYNEQFF. This rearrangement joins TRBV16 to TRBJ2-1, with TRBD1 identical over 7 bases. The germline CDR1 and CDR2 sequences are KGHSY and FQNENV. Trimming cost V 3 bases and J 3 bases; bases outside gene matches: 5. The CDR3 is 15 amino acids.

In its sample, this clonotype was seen a few times. The rearrangement joins TRBV15 to TRBJ2-1, with TRBD1 as a possible D gene (5 bases). The CDR3 runs 16 residues. V was trimmed by 0 bases and J by 8 bases, leaving 17 bases between them. Germline V gene sequence: CDR1 LNHNV, CDR2 YYDKDF (reference sequence). CDR3 in DNA: TGTGCCACCAGCAGAGAACAGGCCGTTCAGGGCCATGAGCAGTTCTTC. Protein sequence: CATSREQAVQGHEQFF.